The rows below give T cell receptor beta chains drawn from one sample of a study of shared clonotypes between healthy human individuals. Assay used: immunoSEQ multiplex PCR; TCRdb lists only in-frame clones, some missing. The sample holds more than 1 million clones, approximately 80% seen once. Input material: memory CD4+ T cells from PBMCs. All receptors come from a man between 18 and 35 years old in good health. Some clones in this sample may be carry-over from other donors' samples. Both conserved end residues are part of each CDR3. D genes are given only for firm matches. Size is stated for part of the rows, as once, few or many counts, or as a class when the clone is expanded.

D gene	V gene	J gene	clone size	CDR3 protein	CDR3 DNA
-	TRBV9	TRBJ1-2	few	CASSVSWAPTYGYTF	TGTGCCAGCAGCGTATCCTGGGCTCCCACCTATGGCTACACCTTC
TRBD2	TRBV9	TRBJ2-1	-	CASSGGAGGSYNEQFF	TGTGCCAGCAGCGGGGGAGCGGGAGGGTCCTACAATGAGCAGTTCTTC
-	TRBV4-2	TRBJ1-3	-	CASSRRETLSSGNTIYF	TGTGCCAGCAGCCGAAGAGAGACTCTGAGCTCTGGAAACACCATATATTTT
TRBD2	TRBV5-6	TRBJ2-3	-	CASSSGSHTDTQYF	TGTGCCAGCAGCAGCGGGAGCCACACAGATACGCAGTATTTT
TRBD2	TRBV2	TRBJ2-2	few	CASTGTSGHTGELFF	TGTGCCAGCACCGGGACTAGCGGGCACACCGGGGAGCTGTTTTTT
TRBD2	TRBV13	TRBJ2-3	-	CASSILRLADGADTQYF	TGTGCCAGCAGCATCCTGAGACTAGCGGATGGAGCAGATACGCAGTATTTT
-	TRBV25-1	TRBJ2-5	-	CASSEWGAEETQYF	TGTGCCAGCAGTGAATGGGGGGCGGAGGAGACCCAGTACTTC
-	TRBV7-2	TRBJ1-1	-	CASSLEGRGTEAFF	TGTGCCAGCAGCCTCGAGGGGAGGGGGACTGAAGCTTTCTTT
TRBD2	TRBV7-9	TRBJ2-5	-	CASSVGLAEETQYF	TGTGCCAGCAGCGTGGGGCTAGCGGAAGAGACCCAGTACTTC
-	TRBV4-2	TRBJ1-1	-	CASSQDIRVTAEAFF	TGTGCCAGCAGCCAAGATATTAGGGTTACGGCTGAAGCTTTCTTT
TRBD1	TRBV28	TRBJ1-1	-	CASRTGAYEAFF	TGTGCCAGCAGGACAGGGGCCTATGAAGCTTTCTTT
TRBD1	TRBV15	TRBJ2-5	-	CATSRGTGTQETQYF	TGTGCCACCAGCAGGGGGACAGGGACCCAAGAGACCCAGTACTTC
-	TRBV7-6	TRBJ2-7	-	CASSFNPRSRRSYEQYF	TGTGCCAGCAGCTTTAACCCCCGGAGCCGGAGGTCCTACGAGCAGTACTTC
-	TRBV28	TRBJ2-7	-	CASSFRSFRLFYEQYF	TGTGCCAGCAGTTTTCGGAGTTTTCGCCTTTTCTACGAGCAGTACTTC
TRBD2	TRBV5-1	TRBJ2-5	-	CASSLVTSAEETQYF	TGCGCCAGCAGCTTGGTGACTAGCGCCGAAGAGACCCAGTACTTC
TRBD2	TRBV15	TRBJ2-5	-	CATSRDLAGKETQYF	TGTGCCACCAGCAGAGATCTAGCGGGAAAAGAGACCCAGTACTTC
TRBD1	TRBV5-1	TRBJ2-5	-	CASRVGTGAGETQYF	TGCGCCAGCAGGGTCGGGACAGGGGCCGGGGAGACCCAGTACTTC
TRBD1	TRBV6-6	TRBJ1-3	-	CASSNPEQGAGNTIYF	TGTGCCAGCAGTAACCCCGAACAGGGGGCGGGAAACACCATATATTTT
TRBD2	TRBV5-3	TRBJ2-7	-	CASSLAAAGGHEQYF	TGTGCCAGCAGCTTGGCCGCGGCGGGAGGGCACGAGCAGTACTTC
-	TRBV14	TRBJ1-3	few	CASRRGSENTIYF	TGTGCCAGCAGGAGGGGATCGGAAAACACCATATATTTT
-	TRBV18	TRBJ1-1	-	CASSLGLLTEAFF	TGTGCCAGCTCGTTGGGACTACTCACTGAAGCTTTCTTT
TRBD2	TRBV9	TRBJ2-7	-	CASSAAGVPYEQYF	TGTGCCAGCAGCGCAGCGGGAGTCCCCTACGAGCAGTACTTC
-	TRBV27	TRBJ2-7	-	CASRSIAAAYEQYF	TGTGCCAGCAGATCGATAGCGGCAGCCTACGAGCAGTACTTC
TRBD1	TRBV9	TRBJ2-3	-	CASSYRGPSTDTQYF	TGTGCCAGCAGCTACAGGGGGCCGAGCACAGATACGCAGTATTTT
TRBD2	TRBV28	TRBJ2-1	-	CASSTRLAGGPGEQFF	TGTGCCAGCAGTACACGACTAGCGGGAGGGCCGGGTGAGCAGTTCTTC
TRBD1	TRBV7-2	TRBJ2-3	-	CASSFRTGSTDTQYF	TGTGCCAGCAGCTTCCGGACAGGGAGCACAGATACGCAGTATTTT
TRBD1	TRBV28	TRBJ2-7	-	CASLALRGTGDYEQYF	TGTGCCAGTCTCGCCCTTAGGGGGACAGGGGATTACGAGCAGTACTTC
-	TRBV10-1	TRBJ2-7	-	CASSWGRESYEQYF	TGCGCCAGCAGTTGGGGCAGGGAGTCCTACGAGCAGTACTTC
-	TRBV5-1	TRBJ2-1	-	CASSFTGNNEQFF	TGCGCCAGCAGCTTTACAGGAAACAATGAGCAGTTCTTC
-	TRBV19	TRBJ2-3	-	CASIPPGKGTDTQYF	TGTGCCAGTATCCCCCCGGGCAAAGGCACAGATACGCAGTATTTT
-	TRBV28	TRBJ2-4	once	CASSFVNIQYF	TGTGCCAGCAGTTTTGTAAACATTCAGTACTTC
-	TRBV5-1	TRBJ2-5	-	CASRDDIVGETQYF	TGCGCCAGCAGGGACGACATTGTGGGAGAGACCCAGTACTTC
-	TRBV6-6	TRBJ1-2	-	CASTRGPETNTF	TGTGCCAGCACTCGGGGTCCAGAGACTAACACCTTC
TRBD1	TRBV5-6	TRBJ1-2	-	CASSEAGTGKGGGYTF	TGTGCCAGCAGCGAGGCCGGGACAGGGAAAGGGGGTGGCTACACCTTC
-	TRBV5-1	TRBJ1-4	-	CASSLLLAANEKLFF	TGCGCCAGCAGCTTGCTTCTGGCCGCTAATGAAAAACTGTTTTTT
TRBD1	TRBV4-1	TRBJ2-7	-	CASSQTLGQGYDEQYF	TGCGCCAGCAGCCAAACCCTTGGACAGGGATACGACGAGCAGTACTTC
-	TRBV7-9	TRBJ1-3	-	CASRTPGGSGNTIYF	TGTGCCAGCAGAACCCCTGGGGGCTCTGGAAACACCATATATTTT
TRBD2	TRBV6-5	TRBJ2-5	-	CASSGLAGGEETQYF	TGTGCCAGCAGTGGACTAGCGGGAGGTGAGGAGACCCAGTACTTC
TRBD2	TRBV4-1	TRBJ2-1	-	CASSGGRDLYNEQFF	TGCGCCAGCAGCGGGGGGAGGGACCTCTACAATGAGCAGTTCTTC
-	TRBV2	TRBJ1-5	-	CASSSAGWGPNQPQHF	TGTGCCAGCAGTTCCGCAGGGTGGGGACCCAATCAGCCCCAGCATTTT
-	TRBV5-1	TRBJ1-1	-	CASSFVSEPSTEAFF	TGCGCCAGCAGCTTCGTTAGCGAGCCTAGCACTGAAGCTTTCTTT
-	TRBV29-1	TRBJ2-7	-	CSVLVGPADEQYF	TGCAGCGTCCTTGTTGGGCCGGCTGACGAGCAGTACTTC
-	TRBV18	TRBJ2-5	-	CASSPGNQETQYF	TGTGCCAGCTCACCGGGGAATCAAGAGACCCAGTACTTC
TRBD2	TRBV28	TRBJ2-3	-	CASSLWTSGSVPDTQYF	TGTGCCAGCAGTTTGTGGACTAGCGGGAGTGTCCCAGATACGCAGTATTTT
-	TRBV7-2	TRBJ2-2	-	CASSLTGELFF	TGTGCCAGCAGCTTGACCGGGGAGCTGTTTTTT
TRBD1	TRBV5-1	TRBJ1-4	-	CASAWTGGVEKLFF	TGCGCCAGCGCTTGGACAGGGGGCGTTGAAAAACTGTTTTTT
-	TRBV9	TRBJ1-1	-	CASSVGEYAEAFF	TGTGCCAGCAGCGTAGGCGAGTACGCTGAAGCTTTCTTT
-	TRBV30	TRBJ1-6	-	CAWRGDGNSPLHF	TGTGCCTGGAGGGGGGACGGAAATTCACCCCTCCACTTT
-	TRBV30	TRBJ2-1	-	CAWSYGTLYNEQFF	TGTGCCTGGAGTTACGGGACATTATACAATGAGCAGTTCTTC
-	TRBV18	TRBJ1-5	-	CASSPAGQPQHF	TGTGCCAGCTCACCGGCGGGTCAGCCCCAGCATTTT
TRBD1	TRBV6-1	TRBJ2-7	-	CASRAGTAPYEQYF	TGTGCCAGCAGGGCAGGGACAGCGCCTTACGAGCAGTACTTC
-	TRBV18	TRBJ2-6	once	CASSPPAGANVLTF	TGTGCCAGCTCACCACCTGCTGGGGCCAACGTCCTGACTTTC
TRBD1	TRBV7-8	TRBJ2-7	-	CASSSVTGTYEQYF	TGTGCCAGCAGTTCCGTGACAGGGACCTACGAGCAGTACTTC